The text below deals with one TCR beta chain. This sample was included in a study of T cells in women clearing cervical HPV infection. As for the study in general: Case blood drawn at lesion detection; control blood after infection cleared.

Average input was about 1.2 ug genomic DNA for immunoSEQ TCR beta CDR3 amplification. Libraries were prepared by immunoSEQ multiplex PCR; TCRdb keeps only in-frame clonotypes and omits some of them. Here the sample table reports about 28,000 clones. This TCR came from a woman between 18 and 75 years old with a cervical HPV16 infection that either progressed to CIN3+ or cleared (not recorded which). Sequenced: blood buffy coat.

The sequenced CDR3 bases are TGTGCCAGCACCTTAGCGGGGGCCCAAGAGACC. It encodes CASTLAGAQET. The full-length CDR3 reads as CASTLAGAQETQYF. The V and J genes are TRBV6-2 or TRBV6-3 and TRBJ2-5, with 9 nucleotides matching TRBD2. Read data end 3 residues before the CDR3 end; the end is taken from the germline J gene. V was pared by 7 bases and J by 1 base, with 4 bases of the junction left unmatched. The CDR3 sequence is 14 residues long. Per germline, CDR1 MNHEY and CDR2 SVGEGT.